This paragraph reports one T cell receptor (beta chain). These data originate in a study of blood T cell repertoires in COVID-19. Study background: Donors in the United States, Italy and Spain gave samples during acute or convalescent COVID-19. PBMCs, B-cell-depleted T cells, or T cells were the source of the cDNA or gDNA that made up the material.

In the original processing: It was from reference gene primer amplification that nucleated cell counts were estimated. TCRdb keeps only in-frame clones here, not all; method: immunoSEQ multiplex PCR. The V and J calls and clone size come from that table; D and trimming were worked out from the DNA. The table has approximately 190,000 clones, around 86% seen once. The CDR3 is 14 amino acids. CDR1 and CDR2 (germline): LGHNT, FRNRAP. This receptor was taken from a woman in her forties with acute or convalescent COVID-19. V usage is TRBV12-5 and J usage is TRBJ2-3, with TRBD2 identical over 10 bases. The material sequenced was peripheral blood. The DNA of the CDR3 is TGTGCAAGTAGCGGGGGGCTTAGCACAGATACGCAGTATTTT. Its protein is CASSGGLSTDTQYF.